This T cell receptor (beta chain) was found in a study of beta chain features in type 1 diabetes. The J segment lost 8 bases and the V segment lost 2 bases, leaving 7 bases of the junction unmatched. Germline V gene data show CDR1 as SGDLS and CDR2 as YYNGEE. The CDR3 runs to 14 residues. Reverse transcribing all isolated RNA meant expressed TCRB transcripts were sequenced. TCRdb's copy holds only in-frame clones and misses some; the assay was immunoSEQ multiplex PCR. The table lists hundreds of thousands of clones, approximately 12% of them singletons. In regard to this clone: Its target is not known.

Whole-study findings and limits: Moderate but significant shortening of TCRB CDR3s was recorded in all four CD4+ subsets from Type 1 diabetes patients.

The TCR originated in a woman between 18 and 30 years old with type 1 diabetes. Sequences were obtained from naive CD4+ T cells from blood. The chain employs TRBV9 and TRBJ1-3; 7 nucleotides line up with TRBD1. The CDR3 region has the DNA TGTGCCAGCAGCGTTCAGGGGGAAGCGGACACCATATATTTT. Its translation is CASSVQGEADTIYF.